This TCR beta chain is drawn from a study of blood T cell repertoires in COVID-19. Produced via immunoSEQ multiplex PCR; TCRdb's table is partial and in-frame only. Altogether fewer than 55,000 clones are present, about 76% being singletons, with the ten largest covering about a fifth. Germline V lookup: CDR1 MNHEY, CDR2 SMNVEV (reference sequence). Trimming cost V 2 bases and J 0 bases, with 10 bases left between them. The CDR3 is made up of 15 amino acids. Input material: peripheral blood. The sequence derives from a woman older than 75 with COVID-19, enrolled during active disease. This chain uses TRBV27 with TRBJ1-1, with TRBD1 as a possible D gene (5 bases). CDR3 residues: CASSLQGWMNTEAFF. The DNA of the CDR3 is TGTGCCAGCAGTTTACAGGGATGGATGAACACTGAAGCTTTCTTT.